The source of this T cell receptor beta chain is a study of spatial heterogeneity in lung cancer. In the study overall: Consistent detection of more beta-chain than alpha-chain sequences was observed. The library had UMIs, and each TCR and UMI pair averaged more than ten raw reads.

Time point of the sample: blood at routine non-recurrence follow-up after resection. TCRs were sequenced from unsorted whole RNA of tumor, nontumor lung or PBMC. V was pared by 3 bases and J by 0 bases, with 4 bases of the junction left unmatched. Germline values: CDR1 SGDLS, CDR2 YYNGEE. The CDR3 is 15 residues long. Every cDNA TCR molecule received its own unique molecular identifier. TCRdb redid the calling of the 5' RACE reads with MiXCR, one entry per CDR3 protein. There are around 98,000 distinct CDR3 sequences in the sample; approximately 19% occur only once, and just over 20% lies in the top ten.

The source material was PBMCs, sampled at follow-up. The clonotype originates from a male donor with early-stage non-small cell lung cancer. The J gene is TRBJ2-3, the V gene TRBV9; 7 bases fit TRBD2. In DNA form, the CDR3 reads TGTGCCAGCAGCGCCATCGGGGGGAGCACAGATACGCAGTATTTT. Translating gives CASSAIGGSTDTQYF.